This record concerns one T cell receptor (beta chain) sequence. This table comes from immunoSEQ multiplex PCR, and its TCRdb copy is limited to in-frame clones, with some not included. The sample holds just under 550,000 clones, around three quarters seen once. V gave up 5 bases and J gave up 5 bases, with 9 bases separating them. The CDR3 consists of 12 residues. The germline V gene has CDR1 SGHVS and CDR2 FNYEAQ. This entry is derived from a study of shared T cell receptors in the human thymus. These same records also appear under a second study, on human thymus T cells. That report adds: Unrelated people showed highly overlapping thymic repertoires, related research reported.

The TCR was taken from a boy less than two years old with a congenital heart defect. The rearrangement joins TRBV7-6 to TRBJ2-5; D is perhaps TRBD2 (6 bases). Sequencing input: thymocytes. The CDR3 region has the DNA TGTGCCAGCAGCCCGGGGAGGGAGACCCAGTACTTC. Its translation is CASSPGRETQYF.